The 27 T cell receptor beta chains below all came from one sample that was sequenced in a study of shared clonotypes between healthy human individuals. Naive CD8 cells lacked CD45RO and underwent positive selection for CCR7, leaving out terminally differentiated effector memory CD45RA+ cells. Method: immunoSEQ multiplex PCR; TCRdb's copy keeps in-frame clones and lacks some. The data contain millions of clones, 93% of them singletons. What was sequenced was naive CD8+ T cells from PBMCs. The receptors stem from a man aged 18 to 29 in good health. Some clones in this sample may be carry-over from other donors' samples.

CDR3 residues: CASSLQGASGYTF. Here the CDR3 DNA reads TGTGCCAGCAGTTTACAGGGGGCCAGTGGCTACACCTTC. The rearrangement joins TRBV27 to TRBJ1-2, with 8 bases matching TRBD1. The CDR3 spans 13 residues. Germline-derived CDR1 and CDR2 are MNHEY and SMNVEV (reference sequence). Trimming took 2 bases from V and 7 from J; bases not matched to a gene: 3.

The chain has TRBV14 and TRBJ2-7, with D uncertain. The CDR3 has 13 residues. CDR1 is SGHDN and CDR2 is FVKESK in the germline V gene. V gave up 8 bases and J gave up 8 bases, with 19 bases separating them. The CDR3, as DNA: TGTGCCAGCGCGTCCACAACCACCGGCCAGCAGTACTTC. Translated, it gives CASASTTTGQQYF.

This sequence joins TRBV7-9 and TRBJ2-1, with 9 bases matching TRBD2. Germline CDR1 is SEHNR and CDR2 is FQNEAQ (reference sequence). The CDR3 has 17 residues. Losses at the gene ends were 5 bases for V and 6 bases for J; bases not matched to a gene: 14. The chain's CDR3 is CASSAFGAGGLGNEQFF. CDR3 coding DNA: TGTGCCAGCAGCGCCTTCGGGGCGGGGGGGCTCGGCAATGAGCAGTTCTTC.

The gene calls are TRBV19 and TRBJ2-7; TRBD1 matches 7 bases. CDR3 size: 15 residues. Unmatched junction bases numbered 9, after V lost 7 bases and J lost 0 bases. The germline CDR1 and CDR2 sequences are LNHDA and SQIVND (reference sequence). CDR3 in amino acids: CASTPGQEFSYEQYF. The DNA for the CDR3 is TGTGCCAGTACCCCCGGACAGGAGTTCTCCTACGAGCAGTACTTC.

With regard to this clone: A much larger clone differs from this one at a single base, so this may be a read error. The V gene is TRBV11-2, the J gene TRBJ1-1; no reliable D call. The CDR3 has 12 residues. Germline CDR1 SGHAT, CDR2 FQNNGV. V was pared by 1 base and J by 3 bases, with 3 bases between. CDR3 protein: CASSLVDTEAFF. CDR3 in DNA: TGTGCCAGCAGCTTAGTGGACACTGAAGCTTTCTTT.

The CDR3 DNA sequence: TGTGCCAGCAGCCTTAGTGTACTAGCGGGAATGTCGTCCTACAATGAGCAGTTCTTC. This codes for CASSLSVLAGMSSYNEQFF. The V gene is TRBV9, the J gene TRBJ2-1, with TRBD2 matching over 10 bases. V was clipped by 4 bases and J by 1 base; unmatched bases: 14. The CDR3 has 19 amino acids. The germline CDR1 and CDR2 sequences are SGDLS and YYNGEE.

This chain joins TRBV28 and TRBJ1-1, with TRBD1 matching 8 bases. The CDR3 is 16 residues long. Germline trimming cut 3 bases from V and 0 bases from J; bases unmatched to any gene: 6. CDR1 is MDHEN and CDR2 is SYDVKM in the germline V gene. The CDR3: CASSFRSDRVNTEAFF. The CDR3 bases are TGTGCCAGCAGTTTCAGATCGGACAGGGTGAACACTGAAGCTTTCTTT.

On this clone: This sample includes further DNA sequences coding for the same CDR3. This sequence joins TRBV27 and TRBJ2-6, with D possibly being TRBD1 (5 bases). This CDR3 is built from 12 residues. Trimming took 8 bases from V and 4 from J, leaving 6 bases between them. Germline V gene sequence: CDR1 MNHEY, CDR2 SMNVEV (reference sequence). CDR3 nucleotides: TGTGCCAGCGGGGCAGGGGCCAACGTCCTGACTTTC. Protein sequence: CASGAGANVLTF.

With regard to this clone: The sample contains more than one DNA sequence encoding this CDR3. V and J are TRBV28 and TRBJ2-7, with D possibly being TRBD1 (5 bases). The CDR3 runs to 13 residues. CDR1 MDHEN and CDR2 SYDVKM come from the germline V gene. The germline V and J ends were trimmed by 2 bases and 4 bases, with 9 bases remaining between them. The chain's CDR3 is CASSLGALYEQYF. CDR3 sequence (DNA): TGTGCCAGCAGTTTAGGGGCACTGTACGAGCAGTACTTC.

The chain combines TRBV7-2 with TRBJ2-7; 10 bases are a match to TRBD2. The CDR3 loop spans 15 amino acids. V shed 1 base, J shed 3 bases, and the junction held 3 bases outside the gene matches. CDR1 and CDR2 from the germline V gene are SGHTA and FQGNSA. The CDR3 DNA sequence: TGTGCCAGCAGCTTAGGTCCTAGCGGGGGCTACGAGCAGTACTTC. Its translation: CASSLGPSGGYEQYF.

The J gene is TRBJ2-6, the V gene TRBV28, with 7 bases matching TRBD1. V gave up 5 bases and J gave up 4 bases; unmatched junction bases: 5. The CDR3 has 15 residues. Per germline, CDR1 MDHEN and CDR2 SYDVKM. Here the CDR3 DNA reads TGTGCCAGCAGTAAACAGGGGTCCGGGGCCAACGTCCTGACTTTC. Protein sequence: CASSKQGSGANVLTF.

J is TRBJ2-7 and V is TRBV7-9, with a weak D call TRBD1 (5 bases). The CDR3 contains 15 residues. V dropped 5 bases and J dropped 5 bases, with 19 bases sitting between them. CDR1 and CDR2 from the germline V gene are SEHNR and FQNEAQ (reference sequence). CDR3 residues: CASSRTSAGSDEQYF. CDR3 DNA sequence: TGTGCCAGCAGCCGCACCTCGGCAGGGTCGGACGAGCAGTACTTC.

The genes are TRBV28 and TRBJ1-5, with D possibly being TRBD1 (5 bases). Trimming left V 7 bases short and J 9 bases short, with 13 bases between. The germline V gene encodes CDR1 MDHEN and CDR2 SYDVKM. The CDR3 is 12 amino acids. The DNA of the CDR3 is TGTGCCAGCACTTTTATTGGGGGGCCCCAGCATTTT. Protein product: CASTFIGGPQHF.

The chain links TRBV5-6 to TRBJ2-3; D may be TRBD2 (6 bases). Germline V CDR1 and CDR2: SGHDT, YYEEEE. V lost 3 bases to trimming and J lost 1 base, with 9 bases between them. This CDR3 is 14 amino acids long. CDR3 protein: CASSWGVGTDTQYF. DNA of the CDR3: TGTGCCAGCAGCTGGGGGGTGGGCACAGATACGCAGTATTTT.

The chain has TRBV7-3 and TRBJ2-5, with 10 bases lining up with TRBD2. V dropped 5 bases and J dropped 5; count of bases not matched to a gene: 8. CDR3 length: 15 amino acids. Germline V lookup: CDR1 SGHTA, CDR2 FQGTGA. The CDR3 nucleotides read TGTGCCAGCAGCCAGGACGGTAGCGGGGGGGAGACCCAGTACTTC. Encoded protein: CASSQDGSGGETQYF.

This clone was found once. The chain recombines TRBV11-2 with TRBJ2-3; D gene ambiguous. With 5 bases removed from V and 7 bases from J, the gap between germline ends came to 13 bases. The CDR3 loop spans 13 amino acids. The V gene's germline CDR1 is SGHAT and CDR2 FQNNGV. CDR3 bases: TGTGCCAGCAGCCCCGACGTGGAGAATACGCAGTATTTT. This gives the protein CASSPDVENTQYF.

This clone turned up a few times. Other nucleotide sequences from this sample produce the same CDR3. The CDR3 here is CASSSGAYEQYF. CDR3 nucleotide sequence: TGTGCCAGCAGTTCTGGGGCCTACGAGCAGTACTTC. This rearrangement joins TRBV7-9 to TRBJ2-7; no firm D call. The CDR3 totals 12 residues. The ends were cut back, 6 bases at V and 2 bases at J, with 8 bases in the middle. CDR1 is SEHNR, CDR2 FQNEAQ, per germline (reference sequence).

V and J are TRBV9 and TRBJ2-3, with TRBD2 matching 16 bases. Germline loops: CDR1 SGDLS, CDR2 YYNGEE. The CDR3 extends over 19 amino acids. The ends lost 0 bases at V and 2 bases at J; junction bases unmatched: 6. The CDR3: CASSVVGTSGRALTDTQYF. The CDR3 bases are TGTGCCAGCAGCGTAGTGGGGACTAGCGGGAGGGCCCTCACAGATACGCAGTATTTT. Combining the CDR3 with reference TRBV9 and TRBJ2-3 gives the whole variable domain DSGVTQTPKHLITATGQRVTLRCSPRSGDLSVYWYQQSLDQGLQFLIQYYNGEERAKGNILERFSAQQFPDLHSELNLSSLELGDSALYFCASSVVGTSGRALTDTQYFGPGTRLTVL.

This rearrangement joins TRBV9 to TRBJ1-2; D gene ambiguous. V shed 4 bases and J shed 1 base, with 14 bases lying between them. The CDR3 runs to 15 residues. Germline V gene data show CDR1 as SGDLS and CDR2 as YYNGEE. The CDR3: CASSRPSGVNYGYTF. CDR3 in DNA: TGTGCCAGCAGCCGGCCGAGCGGGGTTAACTATGGCTACACCTTC.

This clone has just one count. V and J are TRBV10-3 and TRBJ2-1; weak D call: TRBD2 (5 bases). This CDR3 comprises 15 residues. The germline gives CDR1 ENHRY, CDR2 SYGVKD. The V end lost 3 bases, the J end lost 2 bases, and 11 bases lay between the germline ends. The CDR3 spells CAISEGRVPYNEQFF. The CDR3 DNA reads as TGTGCCATCAGTGAAGGGCGGGTTCCCTACAATGAGCAGTTCTTC.

CDR3 loop: CSVEDHGTSFNEQFF. The CDR3 DNA is TGCAGCGTTGAAGATCATGGGACTTCTTTCAATGAGCAGTTCTTC. This chain connects TRBV29-1 to TRBJ2-1; D may be TRBD2 (6 bases). V dropped 0 bases and J dropped 6 bases, with 15 bases sitting between them. The CDR3 has 15 amino acids. CDR1 and CDR2 from the germline V gene are SQVTM and ANQGSEA.

V usage is TRBV5-1 and J usage is TRBJ2-7; TRBD2 matches at 14 bases. The CDR3 covers 18 residues. Germline CDR1 is SGHRS and CDR2 is YFSETQ. The ends lost 5 bases at V and 6 bases at J; junction bases unmatched: 16. As DNA, the CDR3 is TGCGCCAGCAGGCCGGCCCCCGGGACTAGCGGGAGACCGCTCGAGCAGTACTTC. It yields the protein CASRPAPGTSGRPLEQYF.

Of note for this clone: Different DNA sequences within this sample yield the same CDR3. The V and J genes are TRBV27 and TRBJ2-7, with 7 bases matching TRBD1. Germline-derived CDR1 and CDR2 are MNHEY and SMNVEV (reference sequence). V lost 4 bases and J lost 4; bases outside the gene matches: 1. The CDR3 is made up of 12 amino acids. CDR3: CASSSRGYEQYF. The DNA of the CDR3 is TGTGCCAGCAGTTCCAGGGGGTACGAGCAGTACTTC.

Concerning this clone: Other DNA sequences in this specimen translate into the identical CDR3. The chain uses TRBV6-5 and TRBJ2-1; 7 bases align to TRBD2. Trimming cost V 0 bases and J 0 bases; bases outside gene matches: 2. The CDR3 loop spans 16 amino acids. The germline V gene encodes CDR1 MNHEY and CDR2 SVGAGI. The CDR3 sequence: CASSYSGGSSYNEQFF. The CDR3 nucleotides read TGTGCCAGCAGTTACTCGGGCGGGAGCTCCTACAATGAGCAGTTCTTC.

V usage is TRBV28 and J usage is TRBJ2-7; tentatively, D is TRBD1 or TRBD2 (5 bases each). Germline V gives CDR1 MDHEN, CDR2 SYDVKM. Deletions cut 0 bases from V and 3 bases from J, with 9 bases between. CDR3 length equals 14 residues. CDR3: CASSLWGDFYEQYF. CDR3 DNA: TGTGCCAGCAGTTTATGGGGGGATTTCTACGAGCAGTACTTC.

Remarks on this clone: At the DNA level, this CDR3 is encoded by other sequences in the same sample as well. This sequence joins TRBV27 and TRBJ2-1; D uncertain. Trimming removed 6 bases at V and 1 base at J, with 4 bases between. The CDR3 is 12 residues long. CDR1 MNHEY and CDR2 SMNVEV come from the germline V gene (reference sequence). CDR3 bases: TGTGCCAGCAGGAGTTCCTACAATGAGCAGTTCTTC. It yields the protein CASRSSYNEQFF.

The chain couples TRBV7-2 to TRBJ2-7; tentatively, D is TRBD2 (6 bases). Germline CDR1 and CDR2: SGHTA and FQGNSA. V shed 7 bases and J shed 2 bases, with 24 bases lying between them. The CDR3 loop spans 17 amino acids. CDR3 nucleotide sequence: TGTGCCAGCACCCTACCGGTCGGGGGATACAAGGCCTACGAGCAGTACTTC. Protein: CASTLPVGGYKAYEQYF.